The subject of this entry is one T cell receptor beta chain. The germline V and J ends were trimmed by 1 base and 8 bases, with 8 bases remaining between them. CDR1 is DFQATT and CDR2 is SNEGSKA in the germline V gene (reference sequence). The CDR3 is made up of 11 amino acids. The sample comes from a study of shared clonotypes between healthy human individuals. Sequencing used immunoSEQ multiplex PCR; TCRdb keeps in-frame clones, though not all of them. Among some 500,000 clones listed, roughly 80% were seen once. This chain uses TRBV20-1 with TRBJ1-1; D is undetermined. The specimen sequenced was PBMCs. This sequence was found in a woman aged 40 to 49 in good health. Some clones in this sample may be carry-over from other donors' samples. CDR3 bases: TGCAGTGCTAGAGGCGTCTGGGAAGCTTTCTTT. This codes for CSARGVWEAFF.